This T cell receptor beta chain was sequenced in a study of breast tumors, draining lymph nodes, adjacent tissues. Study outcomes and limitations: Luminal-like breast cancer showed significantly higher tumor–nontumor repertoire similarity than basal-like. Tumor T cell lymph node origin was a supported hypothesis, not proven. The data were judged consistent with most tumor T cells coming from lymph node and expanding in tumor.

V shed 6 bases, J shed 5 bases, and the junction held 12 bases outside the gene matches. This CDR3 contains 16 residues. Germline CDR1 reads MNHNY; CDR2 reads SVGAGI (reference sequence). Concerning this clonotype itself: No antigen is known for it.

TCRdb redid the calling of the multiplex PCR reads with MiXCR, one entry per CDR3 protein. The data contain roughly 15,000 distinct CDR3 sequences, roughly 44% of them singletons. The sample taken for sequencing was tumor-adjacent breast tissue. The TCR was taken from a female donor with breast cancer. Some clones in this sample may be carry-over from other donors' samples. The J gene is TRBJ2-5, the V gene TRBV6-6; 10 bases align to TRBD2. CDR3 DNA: TGTGCCAGCAGACAACACGGGACTAGCGATGACGAGACCCAGTACTTC. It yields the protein CASRQHGTSDDETQYF.